This T cell receptor beta chain was captured in a study of PD-L1 blockade in urothelial cancer. The trim removed 5 bases at V and 1 base at J, leaving 6 bases unmatched. The CDR3 consists of 17 residues. Germline V gene lookup returns CDR1 ENHRY and CDR2 SYGVKD. Sequencing was performed with immunoSEQ multiplex PCR; in TCRdb, only in-frame clones are kept and a portion is missing. The sample records approximately 79,000 clones, about 90% being singletons. The TCR comes from a woman aged 70-85 years with urothelial cancer. This rearrangement joins TRBV10-3 to TRBJ2-5; 14 bases are shared with TRBD2. This material consisted of PBMCs, taken around atezolizumab (anti-PD-L1) treatment. CDR3 in amino acids: CAISPGLAGARQETQYF. The DNA of the CDR3 is TGTGCCATCAGTCCGGGACTAGCGGGGGCCCGCCAAGAGACCCAGTACTTC.